Shown below are 24 T cell receptor beta chains from a single sample sequenced in a study of cytomegalovirus exposure and HLA in healthy donors. The PCR was carried out with 60 Vbeta primers and 13 Jbeta primers. Here immunoSEQ multiplex PCR was the method, and the copy in TCRdb shows in-frame clones only, minus some. The sample lists 85,000 to 130,000 clones; over 60% were seen once. The source material was PBMCs. Source of these receptors: a female donor in good health and CMV-seropositive.

The CDR3 reads CASSQGMGGGYGELFF. The CDR3 coding sequence is TGCGCCAGCAGCCAAGGAATGGGCGGGGGGTACGGGGAGCTGTTTTTT. V usage is TRBV4-3 and J usage is TRBJ2-2, with 8 nucleotides matching TRBD2. CDR1 is LGHNA and CDR2 is YSLEER in the germline V gene. The CDR3 spans 16 residues. The ends lost 1 base at V and 7 bases at J; junction bases unmatched: 8.

The chain links TRBV19 to TRBJ2-2; TRBD2 aligns across 7 bases. The CDR3 is made up of 16 amino acids. Trimming took 7 bases from V and 2 from J; bases not matched to a gene: 10. CDR1 LNHDA and CDR2 SQIVND come from the germline V gene (reference sequence). The CDR3 protein is CASTNGRGRNTGELFF. In nucleotides, the CDR3 is TGTGCCAGTACCAATGGTCGCGGGAGAAACACCGGGGAGCTGTTTTTT.

The V gene is TRBV6-5, the J gene TRBJ1-4; TRBD1 aligns across 7 bases. V trimming: 5 bases; J trimming: 10 bases; junction bases outside the gene matches: 13. This CDR3 has 15 amino acids. Germline V gene data show CDR1 as MNHEY and CDR2 as SVGAGI. Here the CDR3 reads CASSPQQGPPLKLFF. The CDR3 region has the DNA TGTGCCAGCAGTCCTCAACAGGGGCCCCCTCTAAAACTGTTTTTT.

This clone was detected only a few times. A read error may produce the germline difference seen at one junction end. This sequence joins TRBV7-9 and TRBJ2-7; 8 bases are a match to TRBD1. Germline V gene lookup returns CDR1 SEHNR and CDR2 FQNEAQ (reference sequence). The CDR3 has 15 residues. In DNA form, the CDR3 reads TGTTCCAGCAGCTTAGGGCAGGGGGCTTCCTACGAGCAGTACTTC. Amino acid sequence: CSSSLGQGASYEQYF.

This chain joins TRBV19 and TRBJ1-1; TRBD1 agrees at 8 bases. The trim removed 6 bases at V and 8 bases at J, leaving 8 bases unmatched. CDR1 is LNHDA and CDR2 is SQIVND in the germline V gene (reference sequence). The CDR3 sequence is 13 residues long. The CDR3 sequence: CASRMDRAFEAFF. In nucleotides, the CDR3 is TGTGCCAGTAGGATGGACAGGGCTTTCGAAGCTTTCTTT. The entire variable domain, with the rest obtained from reference TRBV19 and TRBJ1-1, is as follows: DGGITQSPKYLFRKEGQNVTLSCEQNLNHDAMYWYRQDPGQGLRLIYYSQIVNDFQKGDIAEGYSVSREKKESFPLTVTSAQKNPTAFYLCASRMDRAFEAFFGQGTRLTVV.

The chain recombines TRBV2 with TRBJ1-2, with a possible D match to TRBD1 (5 bases). Per germline, CDR1 SNHLY and CDR2 FYNNEI. V lost 7 bases to trimming and J lost 2 bases, with 11 bases between them. This CDR3 has 13 residues. The CDR3 here is CASTRGINYGYTF. Here the CDR3 DNA reads TGTGCCAGCACGCGGGGGATAAACTATGGCTACACCTTC.

V and J are TRBV6-5 and TRBJ2-7, with 9 bases identical to TRBD1. Unmatched junction bases numbered 5, after V lost 6 bases and J lost 5 bases. The CDR3 runs to 13 residues. CDR1 and CDR2 from the germline V gene are MNHEY and SVGAGI. CDR3 in amino acids: CASSRDRVHEQYF. CDR3 nucleotide sequence: TGTGCCAGCAGCAGGGACAGGGTCCACGAGCAGTACTTC.

The chain carries TRBV19 and TRBJ1-1; 9 bases match TRBD1. CDR1 and CDR2 from the germline V gene are LNHDA and SQIVND (reference sequence). The length of the CDR3 is 13 residues. J was trimmed by 4 bases and V by 5 bases; bases with no gene match: 2. The CDR3 region has the DNA TGTGCCAGTAGTTTGGGACAGGGCACTGAAGCTTTCTTT. Residues: CASSLGQGTEAFF.

The V and J genes are TRBV4-1 and TRBJ1-2; D ambiguous. Trimming pared 0 bases from V and 8 bases from J, leaving 13 bases between. Germline CDR1 and CDR2: MGHRA and YSYEKL. The CDR3 has 14 amino acids. The CDR3 reads CASSQDQTLGGYTF. CDR3 nucleotide sequence: TGCGCCAGCAGCCAAGATCAGACCCTGGGCGGCTACACCTTC.

In this sample, this clone turned up once. J is TRBJ1-1 and V is TRBV5-1; D gene unclear. Germline CDR1 is SGHRS and CDR2 is YFSETQ. The germline V and J ends were trimmed by 0 bases and 1 base, with 10 bases remaining between them. This CDR3 is 15 amino acids long. CDR3 residues: CASSLVAGWNTEAFF. In nucleotides, the CDR3 is TGCGCCAGCAGCTTGGTAGCGGGGTGGAACACTGAAGCTTTCTTT.

The V call is TRBV7-2, the J call TRBJ2-1, with TRBD2 as a possible D gene (5 bases). V lost 1 base and J 5 bases, leaving 6 bases between the germline ends. Germline CDR1 reads SGHTA; CDR2 reads FQGNSA. This CDR3 has 13 amino acids. CDR3 loop: CASSLVANNEQFF. In DNA, the CDR3 is TGTGCCAGCAGCTTAGTAGCGAACAATGAGCAGTTCTTC. The full variable domain, rest sourced from reference TRBV7-2 and TRBJ2-1, is GAGVSQSPSNKVTEKGKDVELRCDPISGHTALYWYRQSLGQGLEFLIYFQGNSAPDKSGLPSDRFSAERTGGSVSTLTIQRTQQEDSAVYLCASSLVANNEQFFGPGTRLTVL.

This chain connects TRBV5-4 to TRBJ2-1; 12 bases fit TRBD1. The CDR3 is 17 amino acids. Per the germline V gene, CDR1 is SGHNT and CDR2 is YYREEE (reference sequence). The V segment lost 2 bases and the J segment 10 bases; nucleotides outside the gene matches: 13. The CDR3 reads CASSFPSSGTGGLEQFF. The CDR3 DNA is TGTGCCAGCAGCTTTCCATCATCGGGGACAGGGGGCTTAGAGCAGTTCTTC.

The V gene is TRBV28, the J gene TRBJ2-7, with TRBD2 as a possible D gene (5 bases). CDR1 is MDHEN, CDR2 SYDVKM, per germline. There are 15 residues in the CDR3. V shed 3 bases and J shed 0 bases, with 12 bases lying between them. CDR3 DNA: TGTGCCAGCAGTTTGCCCGAGGGTCTCTCCTACGAGCAGTACTTC. Its protein is CASSLPEGLSYEQYF.

The chain couples TRBV7-6 to TRBJ2-5, with 7 bases aligning to TRBD2. Germline V gene data show CDR1 as SGHVS and CDR2 as FNYEAQ. The CDR3 length is 14 residues. The ends lost 1 base at V and 9 bases at J; junction bases unmatched: 8. The CDR3 reads CASSLVASGGAQYF. The CDR3 DNA reads as TGTGCCAGCAGCTTAGTGGCTAGCGGAGGGGCCCAGTACTTC.

The chain combines TRBV20-1 with TRBJ2-3; D is unclear. Germline V gene sequence: CDR1 DFQATT, CDR2 SNEGSKA (reference sequence). The CDR3 covers 11 residues. The V and J ends lost 6 bases and 4 bases respectively, with 8 bases between them. This CDR3 is CSATHSDTQYF. CDR3 DNA sequence: TGCAGTGCCACTCACTCAGATACGCAGTATTTT.

V and J are TRBV5-1 and TRBJ1-2, with 7 bases identical to TRBD1. Germline loops: CDR1 SGHRS, CDR2 YFSETQ. J gave up 5 bases and V 0 bases, and 13 bases lay outside the gene matches. CDR3 length: 17 amino acids. In nucleotides, the CDR3 is TGCGCCAGCAGCTTGGGTAGGGGGGACAGCAACTCTTATGGCTACACCTTC. It encodes CASSLGRGDSNSYGYTF.

V usage is TRBV30 and J usage is TRBJ1-2; no clear D gene. The V end was cut by 0 bases, the J end by 0 bases, with 17 bases between. The CDR3 runs 17 residues. CDR1 GTSNPN and CDR2 SVGIG come from the germline V gene (reference sequence). The CDR3 loop is CAWSVRWSGYTNYGYTF. The CDR3 bases are TGTGCCTGGAGTGTACGGTGGTCAGGCTATACTAACTATGGCTACACCTTC.

This clone was seen just once. V gene TRBV7-9 combines with J gene TRBJ2-1; D is possibly TRBD2 (6 bases). Germline values: CDR1 SEHNR, CDR2 FQNEAQ (reference sequence). Between the trimmed V and J ends, which lost 7 bases and 6 bases, there was a span of 16 bases. The CDR3 extends over 14 amino acids. The CDR3 coding sequence is TGTGCCAGCACGAAGGAGGGGTGGGGCAATGAGCAGTTCTTC. Residues: CASTKEGWGNEQFF. Looking up the rest from reference TRBV7-9 and TRBJ2-1 gives the full variable domain: DTGVSQNPRHKITKRGQNVTFRCDPISEHNRLYWYRQTLGQGPEFLTYFQNEAQLEKSRLLSDRFSAERPKGSFSTLEIQRTEQGDSAMYLCASTKEGWGNEQFFGPGTRLTVL.

The rearrangement links TRBV5-6 to TRBJ2-7; no firm D call. This CDR3 is 11 amino acids long. V was shortened by 4 bases and J by 4 bases, with 6 bases between the two germline ends. CDR1 is SGHDT, CDR2 YYEEEE, per germline. The CDR3 spells CASSPGYEQYF. The CDR3 DNA reads as TGTGCCAGCAGCCCCGGGTACGAGCAGTACTTC.

The chain is built from TRBV5-4 and TRBJ2-3; 12 bases map to TRBD2. Trimming at V came to 5 bases and at J to 6 bases, leaving 7 bases not matched to a gene. The germline CDR1 and CDR2 sequences are SGHNT and YYREEE (reference sequence). The CDR3 contains 15 residues. Here the CDR3 DNA reads TGTGCCAGCAGGTCTAGCGGGAGGGCCGTGGATACGCAGTATTTT. Amino acids: CASRSSGRAVDTQYF. The full variable domain, in which reference TRBV5-4 and TRBJ2-3 provide the parts outside the CDR3, is ETGVTQSPTHLIKTRGQQVTLRCSSQSGHNTVSWYQQALGQGPQFIFQYYREEENGRGNFPPRFSGLQFPNYSSELNVNALELDDSALYLCASRSSGRAVDTQYFGPGTRLTVL.

The genes are TRBV7-6 and TRBJ2-7; 7 bases match TRBD2. After removal of 3 bases from V and 3 bases from J, the junction contained 5 bases not matched to a gene. Germline lookup yields CDR1 SGHVS and CDR2 FNYEAQ. The CDR3 is 14 amino acids. CDR3 loop: CASSFGAGNYEQYF. The CDR3 nucleotides are TGTGCCAGCAGCTTCGGAGCGGGGAACTACGAGCAGTACTTC.

This clone was recorded a few times. The chain has TRBV19 and TRBJ2-5; TRBD2 aligns across 11 bases. Unmatched junction bases numbered 5, after V lost 6 bases and J lost 5 bases. The CDR3 consists of 14 residues. CDR1 and CDR2 from the germline V gene are LNHDA and SQIVND (reference sequence). The CDR3: CASRVSGGGETQYF. The CDR3 region has the DNA TGTGCCAGTAGGGTTAGCGGGGGGGGCGAGACCCAGTACTTC.

This sequence joins TRBV5-1 and TRBJ1-4, with 11 positions matching TRBD1. Germline V gene sequence: CDR1 SGHRS, CDR2 YFSETQ. This CDR3 is built from 15 residues. With V trimmed by 4 bases and J by 7 bases, 6 bases remained unmatched. This CDR3 is CASSTGQGALEKLFF. The CDR3 DNA follows: TGCGCCAGCAGCACTGGACAGGGGGCTCTTGAAAAACTGTTTTTT.

In its sample, this clone was seen a few times. V is TRBV7-2 and J is TRBJ1-2; D not certain. The V end lost 5 bases, the J end lost 3 bases, and 7 bases lay between the germline ends. Germline loops: CDR1 SGHTA, CDR2 FQGNSA. This CDR3 is 12 amino acids long. CDR3 sequence (DNA): TGTGCCAGCAGCCAACGGGACTATGGCTACACCTTC. Translating it yields CASSQRDYGYTF.